This T cell receptor beta chain comes out of a study of CD8+ T cells in alopecia areata. CDR3 length equals 15 residues. Germline CDR1 and CDR2: MGHDK and SYGVNS. V was shortened by 2 bases and J by 3 bases, with 12 bases between the two germline ends. Extracted RNA was reverse transcribed into cDNA, the sequencing template. Some clones are missing from TCRdb's copy, which holds only in-frame ones; the method was immunoSEQ multiplex PCR. The sample holds under 350,000 clones, 58% seen once. Treatment noted: oral pan-JAK inhibitor, 5-10 mg twice daily. The receptor was derived from a human donor with alopecia areata. This sample comprised CD4+ T cells sorted from blood, obtained at week 24, from a patient treated with tofacitinib. The V gene is TRBV25-1, the J gene TRBJ2-3, with D perhaps TRBD1 (5 bases). The CDR3 protein is CASSEGQGETDTQYF. In DNA form, the CDR3 reads TGTGCCAGCAGTGAAGGTCAGGGCGAGACAGATACGCAGTATTTT.